This record concerns one T cell receptor (beta chain) sequence. Germline CDR1 reads SGDLS; CDR2 reads YYNGEE. The CDR3 has 19 residues. The V gene end was trimmed by 4 bases and the J gene end by 3 bases; junction bases not matched to a gene: 14. This sample stems from a study of blood T cell repertoires in COVID-19. As for the study in general: The analysed material was cDNA or gDNA that came from T cells, B-cell-depleted T cells, or PBMCs.

Per the original data handling: Amplification of reference gene primers was used by the study to estimate nucleated cell counts. Measured with immunoSEQ multiplex PCR; TCRdb has only the in-frame clones, and not every one. V, J and clone size reflect that table, while D and trimming were determined from the DNA. The data contain some 96,000 clones, 90% to 95% of them seen just once; the ten biggest clones take up 2.1%. The TCR sequence derives from a man aged 50-60 years with active COVID-19. V gene TRBV9 combines with J gene TRBJ2-1, with 12 nucleotides matching TRBD2. The sequenced sample consisted of peripheral blood. CDR3 DNA: TGTGCCAGCAGCCACCCTCGGGCTAGCGGGGGGGCGGTCTACAATGAGCAGTTCTTC. It encodes CASSHPRASGGAVYNEQFF.